This T cell receptor beta chain was recorded in a study of blood T cell repertoires in COVID-19. Study in general: Spain, Italy and the United States supplied samples that represented acute and convalescent COVID-19. T cells, B-cell-depleted T cells, or PBMCs supplied cDNA or gDNA.

Trimming cost V 9 bases and J 6 bases; bases outside gene matches: 22. Germline V CDR1 and CDR2: LNHDA, SQIVND (reference sequence). CDR3 length: 18 amino acids. Per the original methods: Estimation of nucleated cell counts was performed using reference gene primer amplification. Generated by immunoSEQ multiplex PCR, the TCRdb table keeps only in-frame clones and is missing some. D and trimming come from the DNA, and the V and J calls and clone size come from that table. The sample contains tens of thousands of clones, around 85% of which appear only once. The sequenced material came from peripheral blood. This receptor was obtained from a woman in her fifties or sixties with acute or convalescent COVID-19. The J gene is TRBJ2-1, the V gene TRBV19, with 8 bases lining up with TRBD2. The CDR3 DNA is TGTGCCAGCACTATTCGCTGGTCCGGGACTAGGTTAGTCAATGAGCAGTTCTTC. It encodes CASTIRWSGTRLVNEQFF.